Included here is one T cell receptor beta chain sequence, with context. Its specific antigen is unknown. No base quality values were provided; no much bigger clone lies one nucleotide off. Whole blood was collected in K2EDTA tubes by collaborating institutions according to the institutions' own protocols. Collaborator samples were shipped for TCRbeta analysis as frozen whole blood, isolated PBMCs, or DNA extracted from either sample type. The cysteine opens and the phenylalanine closes a CDR3 of 14 amino acids. Only CDR3 DNA is held: 42 bases, read in frame from base 1. The junction shows trimming of 4 bases on V and 7 bases on J, and the gene matches do not reach 6 bases of it. CDR1 and CDR2, per the germline V gene, are MNHEY and SVGAGI. The record originates from a study of blood T cell repertoires in COVID-19 (dated by TCRdb to about 2020). For context, the study as a whole: Samples covering the acute and convalescent phases of COVID-19 were provided by collaborators in the United States, Italy and Spain. The prospective study material was composed of cDNA or gDNA derived from T cells, B-cell-depleted T cells, or PBMCs. The dataset comprised deeply sampled blood TCRbeta repertoires from subjects exposed to, actively infected with, or recovered from COVID-19. The repertoires were released in a freely available public database meant as a resource for research on the immune response to SARS-CoV-2. The samples were drawn from the first 160 participants of the ongoing ImmuneRACE study and from over a thousand subjects provided by 6 global collaborators. A de-identified subject ID, COVID-19 status, age in years and sex were almost always included in the sample metadata. Where available, HLA class I and class II types were obtained from metadata supplied by the sample provider rather than from assay-based typing. The paper as a whole reports these results and caveats: How much clinical and demographic metadata was included differed by source and by participant, and the metadata was provided uncurated.

The immunoSEQ Assay, a bias-controlled multiplex PCR, was used to amplify TCRbeta CDR3 regions from genomic DNA. As for how the authors treated the data: The number of nucleated cells in each sample was estimated from the amplification of reference gene primers within the assay. To quantify the absolute abundance of each unique TCRbeta CDR3 rearrangement, sequence reads were collapsed and filtered. For each sample, productive Simpson clonality was calculated by taking the square root of Simpson's diversity index across productive rearrangements. Entries here come from immuneACCESS through TCRdb and include only in-frame sequences with V and J called. Some clones fail to appear in such tables; in the studies checked, an unresolved V gene covers under half of the shortfall, and the cause of the remainder is unknown. V and J calls and clone size come straight from that table; D and trimming were deduced from the DNA. The sample profile shows about 73,000 clones; roughly 87% of them were found once. The ten most abundant clones make up approximately 8.9% of the sample.

The sequence derives from a man older than 75 with acute or convalescent COVID-19. The chain joins TRBV6-5 to TRBJ1-2, with 10 central nucleotides matching TRBD1. Input material: peripheral blood. Here the CDR3 is given as CASSWGDRGGGYTF. The DNA is TGTGCCAGCAGTTGGGGGGACAGGGGTGGTGGCTACACCTTC.